One sample yielded the 32 T cell receptor beta chains listed below, sequenced in a study of CD8 T cells in Susac syndrome. The RNA input was about 0.5 to 1 ug, and it was reverse transcribed with random hexamers. TCRdb fed the immunoSEQ multiplex PCR reads into MiXCR, producing one record per CDR3 protein. The sample carries about 83,000 distinct CDR3 sequences, around 93% recorded once. The sample consisted of CD8+ T cells from PBMCs. The receptors shown here come from a human donor with Susac syndrome.

J is TRBJ2-7 and V is TRBV28; 8 positions agree with TRBD1. This CDR3 contains 15 residues. Per the germline V gene, CDR1 is MDHEN and CDR2 is SYDVKM. After removal of 6 bases from V and 2 bases from J, the junction contained 9 bases not matched to a gene. CDR3 bases: TGTGCCAGCAGAGCCGAGGGACAGGCCCCCTACGAGCAGTACTTC. It specifies CASRAEGQAPYEQYF. Full variable domain (rest looked up from reference TRBV28 and TRBJ2-7): DVKVTQSSRYLVKRTGEKVFLECVQDMDHENMFWYRQDPGLGLRLIYFSYDVKMKEKGDIPEGYSVSREKKERFSLILESASTNQTSMYLCASRAEGQAPYEQYFGPGTRLTVT.

This rearrangement joins TRBV29-1 to TRBJ1-2; D is unresolved. The germline CDR1 and CDR2 sequences are SQVTM and ANQGSEA. The CDR3 extends over 12 amino acids. V lost 3 bases and J lost 5, with 10 bases in between. This chain's CDR3 is CSVEVSGYGYTF. The CDR3 DNA sequence: TGCAGCGTTGAGGTCTCGGGGTATGGCTACACCTTC.

The chain has TRBV4-3 and TRBJ2-1; possibly TRBD1 or TRBD2 for D (6 bases each). The V gene's germline CDR1 is LGHNA and CDR2 YSLEER. V was pared by 0 bases and J by 6 bases, with 15 bases between. This CDR3 has 16 amino acids. The CDR3 here is CASSQDGGRGGNEQFF. The CDR3 DNA reads TGCGCCAGCAGCCAAGACGGGGGCCGTGGGGGCAATGAGCAGTTCTTC.

This chain joins TRBV9 and TRBJ2-1; D is ambiguous. Trimming cost V 3 bases and J 10 bases, with 8 bases left between them. CDR1 and CDR2 (germline): SGDLS, YYNGEE. There are 11 residues in the CDR3. CDR3 DNA sequence: TGTGCCAGCAGCGGGGGAATCGAGCAGTTCTTC. Amino acids: CASSGGIEQFF.

J is TRBJ2-7 and V is TRBV6-6; the D is unclear. The CDR3 runs 14 residues. Looked up from germline, CDR1 is MNHNY and CDR2 is SVGAGI (reference sequence). The V end lost 1 base, the J end lost 6 bases, and 13 bases lay between the germline ends. The CDR3 here is CASSYLGLDGEQYF. The CDR3 DNA follows: TGTGCCAGCAGTTACTTAGGCTTGGATGGCGAGCAGTACTTC.

The gene calls are TRBV13 and TRBJ2-5; D is unclear. The V end lost 6 bases, the J end lost 4 bases, and 9 bases lay between the germline ends. Germline values: CDR1 PRHDT, CDR2 FYEKMQ (reference sequence). The CDR3 totals 12 residues. The CDR3 spells CASRGAVETQYF. CDR3 bases: TGTGCCAGCAGAGGCGCGGTAGAGACCCAGTACTTC.

V usage is TRBV20-1 and J usage is TRBJ2-1, with 7 bases fitting TRBD2. Germline values: CDR1 DFQATT, CDR2 SNEGSKA (reference sequence). CDR3 size: 15 residues. V shed 0 bases and J 8 bases; nucleotides not matched to a gene: 10. The DNA of the CDR3 is TGCAGTGCTAGAGAGATCACTAGCGACTTCGATGAGCAGTTCTTC. Translation gives CSAREITSDFDEQFF.

The chain has TRBV9 and TRBJ2-1; perhaps TRBD2 as D (5 bases). The CDR3 covers 14 residues. Germline lookup yields CDR1 SGDLS and CDR2 YYNGEE. V lost 4 bases, J lost 3 bases, and 11 bases lay in between. The CDR3 is CASSSSGLYNEQFF. CDR3 in DNA: TGTGCCAGCAGCTCGAGCGGTCTCTACAATGAGCAGTTCTTC.

J is TRBJ2-7 and V is TRBV30; D unresolved. The CDR3 is made up of 14 amino acids. Trimming took off 0 bases at V and 7 bases at J, with 16 bases between the two ends. Germline V gene lookup returns CDR1 GTSNPN and CDR2 SVGIG (reference sequence). CDR3 DNA sequence: TGTGCCTGGAGTGTAATAGGGCTCGTGAGGGAGCAGTACTTC. The encoded protein is CAWSVIGLVREQYF.

The chain has TRBV20-1 and TRBJ2-5; D is unresolved. Per the germline V gene, CDR1 is DFQATT and CDR2 is SNEGSKA (reference sequence). The CDR3 has 13 amino acids. The V gene lost 8 bases and the J gene lost 5 bases, with 18 bases spanning the gap. CDR3 DNA: TGCAGTACTGGGCCCGGAGTTGGGGAGACCCAGTACTTC. It codes for CSTGPGVGETQYF.

The V gene is TRBV20-1, the J gene TRBJ2-7; 7 nucleotides match TRBD1. CDR1 and CDR2 from the germline V gene are DFQATT and SNEGSKA (reference sequence). The CDR3 runs 15 residues. The V segment lost 5 bases and the J segment 1 base; nucleotides outside the gene matches: 11. CDR3 DNA sequence: TGCAGTGCTTGGCCCCTCGACAGGGAGTCCTACGAGCAGTACTTC. This gives the protein CSAWPLDRESYEQYF.

This sequence joins TRBV29-1 and TRBJ2-5, with D perhaps TRBD2 (5 bases). Trimming removed 7 bases at V and 5 bases at J, with 17 bases between. Germline CDR1 and CDR2: SQVTM and ANQGSEA. This CDR3 contains 13 residues. The CDR3: CSAVLGSRETQYF. Written as DNA, the CDR3 is TGCAGCGCAGTGCTGGGGAGCCGTGAGACCCAGTACTTC.

The CDR3 region is CASSQGLAGVETQYF. CDR3 in DNA: TGTGCCAGCAGCCAAGGACTAGCGGGAGTAGAGACCCAGTACTTC. The chain recombines TRBV3-1 with TRBJ2-5; 12 bases line up with TRBD2. J gave up 4 bases and V 1 base, and 1 base lay outside the gene matches. The CDR3 extends over 15 amino acids. Germline CDR1 and CDR2: LGHDT and YNNKEL (reference sequence).

The V and J genes are TRBV30 and TRBJ2-2; 8 positions agree with TRBD2. V lost 1 base to trimming and J lost 8 bases; unmatched junction nucleotides: 6. The CDR3 contains 14 residues. Germline CDR1 reads GTSNPN; CDR2 reads SVGIG (reference sequence). The CDR3 here is CAWSGGGRGGELFF. The CDR3 region has the DNA TGTGCCTGGAGTGGCGGGGGGCGCGGAGGGGAGCTGTTTTTT.

The chain couples TRBV6-5 to TRBJ2-3; D is undetermined. Germline V lookup: CDR1 MNHEY, CDR2 SVGAGI. The CDR3 consists of 15 residues. The V end lost 7 bases, the J end lost 1 base, and 15 bases lay between the germline ends. CDR3 sequence (DNA): TGTGCCAGCAACGATAGAAACGCTCGCACAGATACGCAGTATTTT. Protein product: CASNDRNARTDTQYF.

This clonotype appeared a single time. The rearrangement uses TRBV12-3 or TRBV12-4 and TRBJ1-2, with D unclear. Trimming stripped 6 bases from V and 1 base from J, with 12 bases between. CDR3 size: 14 residues. The CDR3 bases are TGTGCCAGCAGCCTAGGCAGGCATAACTATGGCTACACCTTC. Translated, it gives CASSLGRHNYGYTF.

The sample holds one count of this clonotype. This sequence joins TRBV7-9 and TRBJ2-1; unclear D gene. The V end was cut by 4 bases, the J end by 2 bases, with 9 bases between. CDR1 is SEHNR and CDR2 is FQNEAQ in the germline V gene (reference sequence). This CDR3 comprises 14 residues. The CDR3 region has the DNA TGTGCCAGCAGCTCCCAACCCCCCTACAATGAGCAGTTCTTC. Encoded protein: CASSSQPPYNEQFF. Full variable domain (outside the CDR3, taken from reference TRBV7-9 and TRBJ2-1): DTGVSQNPRHKITKRGQNVTFRCDPISEHNRLYWYRQTLGQGPEFLTYFQNEAQLEKSRLLSDRFSAERPKGSFSTLEIQRTEQGDSAMYLCASSSQPPYNEQFFGPGTRLTVL.

This chain uses TRBV27 with TRBJ1-2; unclear D gene. Per germline, CDR1 MNHEY and CDR2 SMNVEV (reference sequence). V gave up 5 bases and J gave up 5 bases, with 18 bases separating them. The CDR3 runs 15 residues. CDR3 in DNA: TGTGCCAGCAGTGCAGAAGGACTGCCGGGGTATGGCTACACCTTC. Its translation is CASSAEGLPGYGYTF.

This chain uses TRBV9 with TRBJ1-2, with D perhaps matching TRBD1 (5 bases). The CDR3 is made up of 11 amino acids. V gave up 3 bases and J gave up 8 bases, with 8 bases separating them. Germline lookup yields CDR1 SGDLS and CDR2 YYNGEE. CDR3 DNA sequence: TGTGCCAGCAGCGCTCCAGGGGGCTACACCTTC. Amino acids: CASSAPGGYTF.

J is TRBJ2-7 and V is TRBV18, with 9 bases aligning to TRBD1. The CDR3 length is 14 residues. V trimming: 5 bases; J trimming: 4 bases; junction bases outside the gene matches: 6. CDR1 is KGHSH and CDR2 is LQKENI in the germline V gene. The CDR3 DNA reads TGTGCCAGCTCAGCTGGACAGGGGCGGTACGAGCAGTACTTC. Its translation is CASSAGQGRYEQYF.

The chain uses TRBV5-1 and TRBJ2-5, with no clear D. The germline V and J ends were trimmed by 2 bases and 0 bases, with 5 bases remaining between them. This CDR3 spans 13 amino acids. Germline-derived CDR1 and CDR2 are SGHRS and YFSETQ. Here the CDR3 DNA reads TGCGCCAGCAGCTTTGGTAACCAAGAGACCCAGTACTTC. Its translation: CASSFGNQETQYF.

A single count supports this clonotype. This sequence joins TRBV6-5 and TRBJ2-1, with TRBD2 identical over 14 bases. This CDR3 has 14 amino acids. Germline assignment: CDR1 MNHEY and CDR2 SVGAGI. V dropped 8 bases and J dropped 8; count of bases not matched to a gene: 5. CDR3: CASLGLAGAYEQFF. The DNA for the CDR3 is TGTGCCAGCCTGGGACTAGCGGGAGCTTATGAGCAGTTCTTC.

This rearrangement joins TRBV28 to TRBJ2-7; a weak D match, TRBD2 (5 bases). The CDR3 runs to 14 residues. Germline V gene sequence: CDR1 MDHEN, CDR2 SYDVKM. Trimming removed 1 base from V and 2 bases from J, with 9 bases in between. CDR3 region: CASSLSGITYEQYF. The CDR3 nucleotides are TGTGCCAGCAGTTTATCGGGGATAACCTACGAGCAGTACTTC.

The chain is built from TRBV20-1 and TRBJ1-1; D unresolved. Trimming removed 3 bases at V and 1 base at J, with 15 bases between. In germline, CDR1 is DFQATT, CDR2 SNEGSKA (reference sequence). The CDR3 consists of 15 residues. The CDR3 reads CSASPLETGNTEAFF. DNA of the CDR3: TGCAGTGCTAGCCCCCTGGAGACGGGGAACACTGAAGCTTTCTTT.

V and J are TRBV18 and TRBJ2-1; D is tentatively TRBD1 or TRBD2 (7 bases each). The CDR3 totals 14 residues. CDR1 KGHSH and CDR2 LQKENI come from the germline V gene. Trimming pared 3 bases from V and 8 bases from J, leaving 14 bases between. In DNA form, the CDR3 reads TGTGCCAGCTCACCGGGAGGGGGCCGGGATGAGCAGTTCTTC. It yields the protein CASSPGGGRDEQFF.

The CDR3: CSARDYQGATYEQYF. The CDR3, as DNA: TGCAGTGCTAGAGATTACCAGGGGGCCACATACGAGCAGTACTTC. The chain carries TRBV20-1 and TRBJ2-7, with 8 bases lining up with TRBD1. In germline, CDR1 is DFQATT, CDR2 SNEGSKA (reference sequence). V lost 0 bases and J lost 4; bases outside the gene matches: 8. This CDR3 has 15 residues.

This clonotype was detected only once. The chain has TRBV4-1 and TRBJ2-7, with D hard to call. The CDR3 consists of 15 residues. Per the germline V gene, CDR1 is MGHRA and CDR2 is YSYEKL. The ends were cut back, 1 base at V and 9 bases at J, with 19 bases in the middle. DNA for the CDR3: TGCGCCAGCAGCCAAGGTAAATTGGGCGGCGCCCCGCAGTACTTC. This gives the protein CASSQGKLGGAPQYF.

This sequence joins TRBV7-9 and TRBJ2-6; a possible D gene is TRBD1 (6 bases). The CDR3 spans 17 residues. Trimming removed 5 bases at V and 2 bases at J, with 16 bases between. Germline lookup yields CDR1 SEHNR and CDR2 FQNEAQ (reference sequence). The CDR3 sequence is CASSDIQGEAGANVLTF. The CDR3 DNA is TGTGCCAGCAGCGATATACAGGGAGAAGCTGGGGCCAACGTCCTGACTTTC.

The V and J genes are TRBV24-1 and TRBJ2-7; 12 bases fit TRBD1. CDR1 is KGHDR and CDR2 is SFDVKD in the germline V gene. J was trimmed by 5 bases and V by 7 bases; bases with no gene match: 2. The length of the CDR3 is 13 residues. CDR3 DNA sequence: TGTGCCACCAGGGGACAGGGGGCGGACGAGCAGTACTTC. Amino acids: CATRGQGADEQYF.

This clonotype was detected once. V usage is TRBV29-1 and J usage is TRBJ2-7; 9 bases are shared with TRBD1. The ends lost 6 bases at V and 5 bases at J; junction bases unmatched: 11. The germline CDR1 and CDR2 sequences are SQVTM and ANQGSEA. The CDR3 contains 14 residues. In DNA, the CDR3 is TGCAGCGTGCTTATCCGGGACAGGGTAGACGAGCAGTACTTC. Translation gives CSVLIRDRVDEQYF.

The gene calls are TRBV20-1 and TRBJ2-7; 10 bases are a match to TRBD1. In germline, CDR1 is DFQATT, CDR2 SNEGSKA (reference sequence). This CDR3 spans 13 amino acids. V lost 3 bases to trimming and J lost 2 bases; unmatched junction nucleotides: 1. For the CDR3, the DNA is TGCAGTGCTAGGGACAGGGGGGCCTACGAGCAGTACTTC. As protein: CSARDRGAYEQYF.

The rearrangement links TRBV9 to TRBJ2-1; the match to TRBD2 covers 8 bases. CDR3 length: 15 residues. V trimming: 3 bases; J trimming: 5 bases; junction bases outside the gene matches: 7. The germline CDR1 and CDR2 sequences are SGDLS and YYNGEE. CDR3 coding DNA: TGTGCCAGCAGCGGCGGGACTAGGGGAGACAATGAGCAGTTCTTC. Translating gives CASSGGTRGDNEQFF. Supplemented by reference TRBV9 and TRBJ2-1, the full variable domain reads DSGVTQTPKHLITATGQRVTLRCSPRSGDLSVYWYQQSLDQGLQFLIQYYNGEERAKGNILERFSAQQFPDLHSELNLSSLELGDSALYFCASSGGTRGDNEQFFGPGTRLTVL.